What follows is one T cell receptor (beta chain) and its context. This entry is derived from a study of cytomegalovirus exposure and HLA in healthy donors. Use of 60 Vbeta and 13 Jbeta primers characterized the PCR. Repertoires were generated with immunoSEQ multiplex PCR, while TCRdb's copy carries only in-frame clones and drops some. The data contain 100,000 to 150,000 clones, 60% to 80% of them seen just once; the ten biggest clones take up roughly 1%. The CDR3 has 16 residues. With 0 bases removed from V and 2 bases from J, the gap between germline ends came to 12 bases. From germline, CDR1 is SGHRS and CDR2 YFSETQ.

The sample taken for sequencing was PBMCs. The source of this sequence is a woman aged 60 to 75 in good health and CMV-seronegative. V is TRBV5-1 and J is TRBJ1-3, with D uncertain. The CDR3 spells CASSLVGVVAGNTIYF. CDR3 nucleotides: TGCGCCAGCAGCTTGGTGGGAGTCGTCGCTGGAAACACCATATATTTT.